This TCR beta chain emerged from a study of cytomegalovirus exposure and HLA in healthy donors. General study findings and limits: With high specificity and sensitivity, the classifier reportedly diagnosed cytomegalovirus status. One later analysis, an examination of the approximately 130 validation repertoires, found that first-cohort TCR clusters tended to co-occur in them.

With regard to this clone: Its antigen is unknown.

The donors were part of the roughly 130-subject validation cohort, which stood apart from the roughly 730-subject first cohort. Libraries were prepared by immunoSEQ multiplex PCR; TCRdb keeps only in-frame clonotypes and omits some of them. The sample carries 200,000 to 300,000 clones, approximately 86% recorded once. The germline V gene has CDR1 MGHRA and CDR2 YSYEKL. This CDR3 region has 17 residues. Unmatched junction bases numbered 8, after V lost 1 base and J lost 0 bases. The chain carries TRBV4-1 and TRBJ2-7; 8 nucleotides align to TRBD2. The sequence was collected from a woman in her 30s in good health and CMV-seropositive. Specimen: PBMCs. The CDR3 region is CASSQVPPSGPSYEQYF. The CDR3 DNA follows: TGCGCCAGCAGCCAAGTCCCCCCTAGCGGGCCCTCCTACGAGCAGTACTTC.